The 26 T cell receptor beta chains reported below all come from one sample, sequenced in a study of T-cell reconstitution after alpha-beta-depleted transplantation in children. Using unique molecular identifiers, the investigators prepared the TCRbeta library. TCRdb used MiXCR to reprocess the PCR reads, holding one entry per CDR3 protein. This table holds 75,000 to 100,000 distinct CDR3 sequences, about 8% found once. The sequences come from PBMCs from the stem cell graft donor, collected from the stem cell graft. Receptors were obtained from a human donor who donated a stem cell graft to a child with congenital amegakaryocytic thrombocytopenia.

Many counts were recorded for this clonotype. The rearrangement joins TRBV5-1 to TRBJ2-7; TRBD2 matches at 7 bases. The CDR3 is 14 residues long. Germline lookup yields CDR1 SGHRS and CDR2 YFSETQ. V was clipped by 4 bases and J by 2 bases; unmatched bases: 6. In DNA form, the CDR3 reads TGCGCCAGCAGCCCGGACGGGACTACCTACGAGCAGTACTTC. Its protein is CASSPDGTTYEQYF.

This clonotype has at least ten counts. The chain uses TRBV20-1 and TRBJ2-1, with 9 bases fitting TRBD2. The CDR3 sequence is 15 residues long. Germline trimming cut 0 bases from V and 7 bases from J; bases unmatched to any gene: 7. In germline, CDR1 is DFQATT, CDR2 SNEGSKA (reference sequence). The CDR3 spells CSARDLSGSSNEQFF. The CDR3 bases are TGCAGTGCTAGAGATCTTAGCGGGAGTTCTAATGAGCAGTTCTTC.

This clonotype was counted ten times or more. The chain joins TRBV7-2 to TRBJ2-4; a possible D gene is TRBD2 (6 bases). V lost 1 base, J lost 6 bases, and 10 bases lay in between. The CDR3 runs 14 residues. Germline V gene data show CDR1 as SGHTA and CDR2 as FQGNSA. Here the CDR3 DNA reads TGTGCCAGCAGCTTAGTCGCCGGGAGAAACATTCAGTACTTC. It is translated as CASSLVAGRNIQYF.

This clonotype has a count of ten or more. The chain recombines TRBV20-1 with TRBJ2-7, with 12 positions matching TRBD2. Germline V CDR1 and CDR2: DFQATT, SNEGSKA (reference sequence). The CDR3 is made up of 15 amino acids. Losses at the gene ends were 5 bases for V and 4 bases for J; bases not matched to a gene: 9. The CDR3 DNA follows: TGCAGTGCTTTGGGTGAGACTAGCGGGGGTTACGAGCAGTACTTC. Translated, it gives CSALGETSGGYEQYF.

This clonotype was seen many times. The rearrangement joins TRBV10-3 to TRBJ2-1; 10 nucleotides align to TRBD2. The CDR3 covers 15 residues. Trimming took 3 bases from V and 8 from J; bases not matched to a gene: 7. Looked up from germline, CDR1 is ENHRY and CDR2 is SYGVKD. The CDR3 DNA reads TGTGCCATCAGTGAAGGCCTAGCGGGGGTTGATGAGCAGTTCTTC. Protein: CAISEGLAGVDEQFF.

This clonotype was found a few times. V gene TRBV10-2 combines with J gene TRBJ1-6, with 8 bases aligning to TRBD1. Per the germline V gene, CDR1 is WSHSY and CDR2 is SAAADI. CDR3 size: 16 residues. V shed 0 bases and J 5 bases; nucleotides not matched to a gene: 3. CDR3 residues: CASSESTTGDNSPLHF. CDR3 DNA sequence: TGCGCCAGCAGTGAGTCGACGACAGGGGATAATTCACCCCTCCACTTT.

This clonotype was seen at least ten times. V usage is TRBV30 and J usage is TRBJ2-1, with D hard to call. V lost 1 base to trimming and J lost 9 bases, with 7 bases between them. The germline CDR1 and CDR2 sequences are GTSNPN and SVGIG (reference sequence). The CDR3 has 11 amino acids. Here the CDR3 reads CAWSARSEQFF. CDR3 nucleotides: TGTGCCTGGAGTGCGAGAAGTGAGCAGTTCTTC.

This clonotype was seen many times. This chain joins TRBV29-1 and TRBJ2-1; D is uncertain. Trimming pared 4 bases from V and 6 bases from J, leaving 13 bases between. The CDR3 spans 13 residues. Germline V lookup: CDR1 SQVTM, CDR2 ANQGSEA. The chain's CDR3 is CSVGGKRGNEQFF. The CDR3 nucleotides are TGCAGCGTTGGGGGTAAGAGAGGCAATGAGCAGTTCTTC.

There are a few counts of this clonotype. The rearrangement links TRBV11-2 to TRBJ2-1, with 11 bases lining up with TRBD2. Looked up from germline, CDR1 is SGHAT and CDR2 is FQNNGV. Trimming removed 4 bases from V and 8 bases from J; junction bases left unmatched: 7. The CDR3 has 15 amino acids. The CDR3 region is CASSSVSGRVDEQFF. The DNA of the CDR3 is TGTGCCAGCAGCTCGGTTAGCGGGAGGGTCGATGAGCAGTTCTTC.

In this sample, this clonotype turned up many times. The chain has TRBV4-1 and TRBJ2-7, with D hard to call. V shed 2 bases and J shed 6 bases, with 17 bases lying between them. The germline CDR1 and CDR2 sequences are MGHRA and YSYEKL. The CDR3 runs 15 residues. The CDR3 loop reads CASSQYLENNREQYF. CDR3 DNA sequence: TGCGCCAGCAGCCAATATTTAGAAAACAATCGCGAGCAGTACTTC.

This clonotype showed up many times. J is TRBJ2-5 and V is TRBV5-1, with D perhaps matching TRBD1 (5 bases). The CDR3 has 15 amino acids. The V end lost 4 bases, the J end lost 0 bases, and 13 bases lay between the germline ends. The germline V gene encodes CDR1 SGHRS and CDR2 YFSETQ. CDR3 region: CASSDRGAYQETQYF. In DNA, the CDR3 is TGCGCCAGCAGCGATAGGGGTGCGTACCAAGAGACCCAGTACTTC. Supplemented by reference TRBV5-1 and TRBJ2-5, the full variable domain reads KAGVTQTPRYLIKTRGQQVTLSCSPISGHRSVSWYQQTPGQGLQFLFEYFSETQRNKGNFPGRFSGRQFSNSRSEMNVSTLELGDSALYLCASSDRGAYQETQYFGPGTRLLVL.

The V call is TRBV7-8, the J call TRBJ1-5, with TRBD1 matching 7 bases. V was clipped by 5 bases and J by 7 bases; unmatched bases: 17. This CDR3 has 17 residues. CDR1 and CDR2 from the germline V gene are SGHVS and FQNEAQ. The CDR3, as DNA: TGTGCCAGCAGCCCCCCCGGTAAGGGGGCGCCCCAGCAGCCCCAGCATTTT. This translates into CASSPPGKGAPQQPQHF.

This clonotype was detected a few times. This chain uses TRBV20-1 with TRBJ2-5; D tentatively reads TRBD1 or TRBD2 (6 bases each). The germline V gene encodes CDR1 DFQATT and CDR2 SNEGSKA (reference sequence). Trimming removed 7 bases from V and 5 bases from J, with 17 bases in between. There are 13 residues in the CDR3. DNA for the CDR3: TGCAGTGGGGAGGACAGTTCGAGGGAGACCCAGTACTTC. Protein: CSGEDSSRETQYF.

This clonotype was seen ten or more times. The chain has TRBV7-8 and TRBJ2-7, with D possibly matching TRBD2 (6 bases). Germline loops: CDR1 SGHVS, CDR2 FQNEAQ. This CDR3 comprises 14 residues. Between the trimmed V and J ends, which lost 5 bases and 3 bases, there was a span of 14 bases. CDR3 sequence reads: CASSERTKLYEQYF. The CDR3, as DNA: TGTGCCAGCAGCGAACGGACTAAACTCTACGAGCAGTACTTC. Combining the CDR3 with reference TRBV7-8 and TRBJ2-7 gives the whole variable domain GAGVSQSPRYKVAKRGQDVALRCDPISGHVSLFWYQQALGQGPEFLTYFQNEAQLDKSGLPSDRFFAERPEGSVSTLKIQRTQQEDSAVYLCASSERTKLYEQYFGPGTRLTVT.

At least ten counts were recorded for this clonotype. This chain connects TRBV10-3 to TRBJ2-7; unclear D gene. The V gene's germline CDR1 is ENHRY and CDR2 SYGVKD. Trimming cost V 4 bases and J 0 bases, with 4 bases left between them. CDR3 length: 12 amino acids. The CDR3 DNA sequence: TGTGCCATCAGTGTCGGCTCCTACGAGCAGTACTTC. Protein: CAISVGSYEQYF.

There are many counts of this clonotype. The rearrangement links TRBV12-3 or TRBV12-4 to TRBJ2-3, with TRBD2 matching 11 bases. Losses at the gene ends were 3 bases for V and 6 bases for J; bases not matched to a gene: 5. The CDR3 totals 15 residues. This CDR3 reads CASSFSGRAMDTQYF. Written as DNA, the CDR3 is TGTGCCAGCAGTTTTAGCGGGAGGGCCATGGATACGCAGTATTTT.

Many counts were recorded for this clonotype. The chain couples TRBV27 to TRBJ2-7, with D perhaps assigned TRBD1 or TRBD2 (5 bases each). This CDR3 has 15 residues. The germline V gene encodes CDR1 MNHEY and CDR2 SMNVEV (reference sequence). Trimming shortened V by 6 bases and J by 1 base, and 16 bases separated the two germline ends. The CDR3 DNA is TGTGCCAGCAGCCCCGGGACCTCGACATCCTACGAGCAGTACTTC. It yields the protein CASSPGTSTSYEQYF.

This clonotype has only a few counts. The genes are TRBV7-2 and TRBJ1-2; D unclear. Germline CDR1 is SGHTA and CDR2 is FQGNSA. The CDR3 loop spans 11 amino acids. Trimming pared 5 bases from V and 8 bases from J, leaving 9 bases between. The CDR3 loop is CASSRMGGYTF. The CDR3 region has the DNA TGTGCCAGCAGCCGCATGGGGGGCTACACCTTC.

This clonotype has at least ten counts. V is TRBV29-1 and J is TRBJ2-1, with 8 bases identical to TRBD2. The J segment lost 0 bases and the V segment lost 1 base, leaving 2 bases of the junction unmatched. The V gene's germline CDR1 is SQVTM and CDR2 ANQGSEA. The CDR3 consists of 15 residues. The CDR3 is CSVEGTSGSYNEQFF. The CDR3 DNA follows: TGCAGCGTTGAAGGCACTAGCGGCTCCTACAATGAGCAGTTCTTC.

In its sample, this clonotype was seen many times. J is TRBJ2-1 and V is TRBV27; 10 nucleotides agree with TRBD2. With 4 bases clipped from V and 1 base from J, the junction kept 4 bases outside the gene matches. There are 16 residues in the CDR3. Germline V CDR1 and CDR2: MNHEY, SMNVEV (reference sequence). For the CDR3, the DNA is TGTGCCAGCAGTTCGGGACTAGCGTATTCCTACAATGAGCAGTTCTTC. Amino acids: CASSSGLAYSYNEQFF.

Only a few counts were recorded for this clonotype. V usage is TRBV2 and J usage is TRBJ2-5; D is unclear. Germline V gene data show CDR1 as SNHLY and CDR2 as FYNNEI. This CDR3 is 12 amino acids long. Trimming removed 4 bases at V and 2 bases at J, with 5 bases between. CDR3 in DNA: TGTGCCAGCAGTGTGCTTCAAGAGACCCAGTACTTC. This gives the protein CASSVLQETQYF.

This clonotype was observed a single time. At one end the junction does not follow the germline gene, possibly because of a read error. The CDR3 sequence is CAISEPGTGNPQHF. The CDR3, as DNA: TGTGCCATCAGTGAGCCCGGGACAGGGAACCCCCAGCATTTC. The chain recombines TRBV10-3 with TRBJ1-5; the match to TRBD1 covers 9 bases. CDR3 length equals 14 residues. The germline V gene encodes CDR1 ENHRY and CDR2 SYGVKD.

This clonotype showed up many times. The genes are TRBV29-1 and TRBJ2-7; 8 nucleotides align to TRBD2. CDR1 and CDR2 (germline): SQVTM, ANQGSEA. With 6 bases clipped from V and 4 bases from J, the junction kept 8 bases outside the gene matches. This CDR3 region has 13 residues. The CDR3 region has the DNA TGCAGCGTGCTGACGGGAGGGGGATACGAGCAGTACTTC. Protein: CSVLTGGGYEQYF.

This clonotype showed up many times. The chain carries TRBV12-3 or TRBV12-4 and TRBJ1-1; D is perhaps TRBD1 (6 bases). Deletions cut 6 bases from V and 5 bases from J, with 13 bases between. CDR3 length: 13 amino acids. CDR3 bases: TGTGCCAGCAGGGGGGGAGGGGGTACTGAAGCTTTCTTT. Protein: CASRGGGGTEAFF.

This clonotype was seen at least ten times. This chain joins TRBV5-1 and TRBJ2-7; unclear D gene. This CDR3 is 12 amino acids long. Germline CDR1 SGHRS, CDR2 YFSETQ. The germline V and J ends were trimmed by 1 base and 7 bases, with 9 bases remaining between them. The CDR3, as DNA: TGCGCCAGCAGCTTGCCAAACCAGGAGCAGTACTTC. It is translated as CASSLPNQEQYF. The full variable domain, rest sourced from reference TRBV5-1 and TRBJ2-7, is KAGVTQTPRYLIKTRGQQVTLSCSPISGHRSVSWYQQTPGQGLQFLFEYFSETQRNKGNFPGRFSGRQFSNSRSEMNVSTLELGDSALYLCASSLPNQEQYFGPGTRLTVT.

This clonotype was counted at least ten times. The V call is TRBV12-3 or TRBV12-4, the J call TRBJ1-2; 7 bases align to TRBD1. Unmatched junction bases numbered 9, after V lost 6 bases and J lost 8 bases. The length of the CDR3 is 13 residues. CDR3: CASSRLGGGGYTF. The CDR3 region has the DNA TGTGCCAGCAGCCGTTTAGGGGGCGGAGGCTACACCTTC.